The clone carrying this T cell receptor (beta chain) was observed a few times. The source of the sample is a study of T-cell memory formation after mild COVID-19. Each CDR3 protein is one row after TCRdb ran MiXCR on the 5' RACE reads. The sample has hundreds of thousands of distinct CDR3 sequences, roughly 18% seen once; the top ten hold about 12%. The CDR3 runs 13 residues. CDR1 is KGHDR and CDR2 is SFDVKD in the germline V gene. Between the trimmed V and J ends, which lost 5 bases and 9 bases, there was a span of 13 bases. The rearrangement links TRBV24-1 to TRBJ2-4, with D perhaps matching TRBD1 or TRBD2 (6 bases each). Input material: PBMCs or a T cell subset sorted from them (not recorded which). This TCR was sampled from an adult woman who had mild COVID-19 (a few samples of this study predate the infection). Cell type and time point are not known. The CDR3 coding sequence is TGTGCCACCAGTGTGCGGGGACACAGCATTCAGTACTTC. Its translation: CATSVRGHSIQYF.